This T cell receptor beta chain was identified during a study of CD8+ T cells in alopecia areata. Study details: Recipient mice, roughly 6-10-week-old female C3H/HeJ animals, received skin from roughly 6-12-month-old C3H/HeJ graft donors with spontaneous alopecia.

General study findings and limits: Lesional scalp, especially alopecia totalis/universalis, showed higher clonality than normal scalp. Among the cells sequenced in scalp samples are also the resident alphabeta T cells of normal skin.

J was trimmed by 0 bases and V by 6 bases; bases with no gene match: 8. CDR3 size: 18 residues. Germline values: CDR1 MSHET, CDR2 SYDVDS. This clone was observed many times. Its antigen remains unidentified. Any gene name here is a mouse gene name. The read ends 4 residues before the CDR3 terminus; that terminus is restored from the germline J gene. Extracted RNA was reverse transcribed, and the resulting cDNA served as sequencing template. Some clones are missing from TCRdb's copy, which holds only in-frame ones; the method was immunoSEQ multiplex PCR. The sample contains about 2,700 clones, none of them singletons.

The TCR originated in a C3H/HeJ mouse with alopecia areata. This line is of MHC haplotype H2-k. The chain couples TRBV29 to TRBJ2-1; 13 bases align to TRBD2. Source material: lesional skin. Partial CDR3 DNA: TGTGCTAGCAGGCTTGGGGGACTGGGGGGGGATAACTATGCT. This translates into CASRLGGLGGDNYA. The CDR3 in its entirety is CASRLGGLGGDNYAEQFF.